A single sample is the source of the 7 T cell receptor beta chains below, sequenced in a study of cytomegalovirus exposure and HLA in healthy donors (dated by TCRdb to 2016 to 2017). Library preparation was by the immunoSEQ multiplex PCR assay. The table was pulled from immuneACCESS by TCRdb, which kept in-frame rearrangements only. Such tables lose some clones; where checked, under half of the loss comes from unresolved V genes, and the rest has no known cause. The sample table contains over 250,000 clones; only one count was recorded for roughly nine tenths of them. Approximately 1% of the sample goes to the ten largest clones. The specimen sequenced was PBMCs. Every receptor here comes from a woman aged 25 to 45 in good health and CMV-seropositive.

This chain joins TRBV25-1 and TRBJ2-5; 7 positions match TRBD1. CDR3 length: 16 residues. With 4 bases clipped from V and 4 bases from J, the junction kept 12 bases outside the gene matches. Germline V gene data show CDR1 as MGHDK and CDR2 as SYGVNS. The chain's CDR3 is CASSGPGDRERETQYF. The CDR3 nucleotides are TGTGCCAGCAGTGGCCCGGGCGACAGGGAGAGAGAGACCCAGTACTTC.

The chain links TRBV7-2 to TRBJ2-5; 12 nucleotides match TRBD2. Germline assignment: CDR1 SGHTA and CDR2 FQGNSA. The CDR3 runs to 17 residues. With V trimmed by 0 bases and J by 2 bases, 4 bases remained unmatched. The CDR3 DNA is TGTGCCAGCAGCTTAGCGCTAGCGGGGGGGGTTCAAGAGACCCAGTACTTC. It encodes CASSLALAGGVQETQYF. Together with reference TRBV7-2 and TRBJ2-5, the CDR3 gives the full variable domain: GAGVSQSPSNKVTEKGKDVELRCDPISGHTALYWYRQSLGQGLEFLIYFQGNSAPDKSGLPSDRFSAERTGGSVSTLTIQRTQQEDSAVYLCASSLALAGGVQETQYFGPGTRLLVL.

There are a few counts of this clone. CDR3 sequence (DNA): TGTGCCAGCAGTTACTCGAGTAACAGAGCCAAAAACATTCAGTACTTC. It specifies CASSYSSNRAKNIQYF. The rearrangement links TRBV6-5 to TRBJ2-4, with D unresolved. V was pared by 0 bases and J by 0 bases, with 9 bases between. The CDR3 totals 16 residues. CDR1 MNHEY and CDR2 SVGAGI come from the germline V gene.

In this sample, this clone turned up once. The chain recombines TRBV2 with TRBJ2-2; a weak D match, TRBD1 (5 bases). Germline V gene data show CDR1 as SNHLY and CDR2 as FYNNEI. CDR3 length: 17 residues. Trimming removed 4 bases at V and 0 bases at J, with 15 bases between. CDR3 loop: CASSGGSRVPNTGELFF. DNA for the CDR3: TGTGCCAGCAGTGGGGGCTCAAGGGTCCCGAACACCGGGGAGCTGTTTTTT. The variable domain in full, completed from reference TRBV2 and TRBJ2-2, reads EPEVTQTPSHQVTQMGQEVILRCVPISNHLYFYWYRQILGQKVEFLVSFYNNEISEKSEIFDDQFSVERPDGSNFTLKIRSTKLEDSAMYFCASSGGSRVPNTGELFFGEGSRLTVL.

V usage is TRBV6-1 and J usage is TRBJ2-7, with D perhaps matching TRBD2 (6 bases). The CDR3 consists of 13 residues. The germline V and J ends were trimmed by 4 bases and 3 bases, with 10 bases remaining between them. In germline, CDR1 is MNHNS, CDR2 SASEGT. The CDR3 spells CASSGLEVYEQYF. The CDR3 DNA follows: TGTGCCAGCAGTGGACTAGAGGTCTACGAGCAGTACTTC.

The chain combines TRBV30 with TRBJ1-5; D uncertain. This CDR3 has 16 residues. Per germline, CDR1 GTSNPN and CDR2 SVGIG (reference sequence). V lost 0 bases and J lost 5, with 17 bases in between. The CDR3 DNA follows: TGTGCCTGGAGTGTCCCACACCCGGGCGCGGATCAGCCCCAGCATTTT. Protein product: CAWSVPHPGADQPQHF.

The rearrangement uses TRBV9 and TRBJ1-1; 8 nucleotides align to TRBD1. Trimming at V came to 0 bases and at J to 1 base, leaving 5 bases not matched to a gene. The CDR3 has 16 amino acids. Germline V gene data show CDR1 as SGDLS and CDR2 as YYNGEE. The CDR3 sequence: CASSVGPGGPNTEAFF. In nucleotides, the CDR3 is TGTGCCAGCAGCGTAGGTCCAGGGGGCCCGAACACTGAAGCTTTCTTT. Drawing the rest from reference TRBV9 and TRBJ1-1, the complete variable domain is DSGVTQTPKHLITATGQRVTLRCSPRSGDLSVYWYQQSLDQGLQFLIQYYNGEERAKGNILERFSAQQFPDLHSELNLSSLELGDSALYFCASSVGPGGPNTEAFFGQGTRLTVV.